This is a list of T cell receptor beta chains from one sample in a study of T cells after yellow fever vaccination. One entry per CDR3 protein, called by TCRdb with MiXCR from the 5' RACE reads. The sample lists around 140,000 distinct CDR3 sequences, 7.7% occurring once. The input for sequencing was CD4+ T cells sorted from PBMCs, taken 5 days after the yellow fever booster vaccination. These receptors all stem from a man in his thirties or forties who received the YFV17D yellow fever vaccine. The CDR3 runs from the conserved cysteine through the conserved F or W.

j_gene: TRBJ2-5
v_gene: TRBV4-3
CDR3aa: CASSQDWLQRGETQYF

j_gene: TRBJ2-3
v_gene: TRBV11-2
CDR3aa: CASSSLRVRGDTQYF

j_gene: TRBJ2-7
v_gene: TRBV5-5
CDR3aa: CASSPGDTYEQYF

j_gene: TRBJ2-4
v_gene: TRBV20-1
CDR3aa: CSARDRGGWSF

j_gene: TRBJ2-3
v_gene: TRBV20-1
CDR3aa: CSARDLAGPNTDTQYF

j_gene: TRBJ2-7
v_gene: TRBV9
CDR3aa: CASSPGGRFSYEQYF

j_gene: TRBJ2-3
v_gene: TRBV5-1
CDR3aa: CASSLMSDTQYF

j_gene: TRBJ1-1
v_gene: TRBV11-3
CDR3aa: CASSFTDDTEAFF

j_gene: TRBJ2-5
v_gene: TRBV28
CDR3aa: CATGQETQYF

j_gene: TRBJ1-5
v_gene: TRBV21-1
CDR3aa: CASSRPRGPQHF

j_gene: TRBJ1-1
v_gene: TRBV9
CDR3aa: CASSVGQMNTEAFF

j_gene: TRBJ2-5
v_gene: TRBV7-2
CDR3aa: CASSLGDRGREETQYF

j_gene: TRBJ2-5
v_gene: TRBV6-5
CDR3aa: CASKKNTLIQETQYF

j_gene: TRBJ2-7
v_gene: TRBV7-2
CDR3aa: CASSFERAYEQYF

j_gene: TRBJ1-2
v_gene: TRBV3-1
CDR3aa: CACSKRTGGIYGYTF

j_gene: TRBJ1-2
v_gene: TRBV12-3/TRBV12-4
CDR3aa: CASSFGEAYGYTF